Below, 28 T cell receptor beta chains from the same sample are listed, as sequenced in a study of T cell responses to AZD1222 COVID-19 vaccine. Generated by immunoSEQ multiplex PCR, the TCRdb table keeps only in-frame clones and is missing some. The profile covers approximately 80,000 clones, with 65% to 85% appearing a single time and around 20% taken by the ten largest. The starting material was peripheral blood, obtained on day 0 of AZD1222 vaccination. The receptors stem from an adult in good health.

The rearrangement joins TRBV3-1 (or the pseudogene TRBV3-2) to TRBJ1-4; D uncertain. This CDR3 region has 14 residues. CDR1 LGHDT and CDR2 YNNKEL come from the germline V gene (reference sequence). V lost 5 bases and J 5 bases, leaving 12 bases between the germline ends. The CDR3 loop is CASSFPGKNEKLFF. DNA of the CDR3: TGTGCCAGCAGCTTCCCGGGGAAGAATGAAAAACTGTTTTTT.

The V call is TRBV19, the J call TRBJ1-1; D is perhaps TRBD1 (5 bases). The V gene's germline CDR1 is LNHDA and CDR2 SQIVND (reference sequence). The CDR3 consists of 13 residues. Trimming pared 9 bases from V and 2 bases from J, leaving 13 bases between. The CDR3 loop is CARERDGNTEAFF. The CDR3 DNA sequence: TGTGCCAGGGAGAGGGACGGCAACACTGAAGCTTTCTTT.

As DNA, the CDR3 is TGCGCCAGCAGCCCATATCTGTTAGCGGGGGGCGGCGAGCAGTACTTC. Translated, it gives CASSPYLLAGGGEQYF. The chain is built from TRBV4-1 and TRBJ2-7, with 10 bases matching TRBD2. V lost 4 bases and J lost 6; bases outside the gene matches: 12. There are 16 residues in the CDR3. The V gene's germline CDR1 is MGHRA and CDR2 YSYEKL.

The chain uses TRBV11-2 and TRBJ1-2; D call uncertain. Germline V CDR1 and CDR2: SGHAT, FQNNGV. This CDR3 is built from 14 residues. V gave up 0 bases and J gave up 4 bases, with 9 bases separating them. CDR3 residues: CASSLEASPYGYTF. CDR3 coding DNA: TGTGCCAGCAGCTTAGAAGCCAGCCCCTATGGCTACACCTTC.

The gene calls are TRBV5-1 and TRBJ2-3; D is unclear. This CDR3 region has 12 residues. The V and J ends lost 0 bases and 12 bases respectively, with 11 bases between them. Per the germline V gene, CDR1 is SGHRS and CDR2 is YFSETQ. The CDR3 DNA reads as TGCGCCAGCAGCTTGGAGAAGGGCCCCCAGTATTTT. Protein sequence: CASSLEKGPQYF.

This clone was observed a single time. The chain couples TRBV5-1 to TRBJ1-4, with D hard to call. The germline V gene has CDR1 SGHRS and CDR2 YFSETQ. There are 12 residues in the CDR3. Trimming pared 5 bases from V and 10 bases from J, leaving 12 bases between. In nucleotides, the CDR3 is TGCGCCAGCAGTTTAACGGAGGGAAAACTGTTTTTT. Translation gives CASSLTEGKLFF.

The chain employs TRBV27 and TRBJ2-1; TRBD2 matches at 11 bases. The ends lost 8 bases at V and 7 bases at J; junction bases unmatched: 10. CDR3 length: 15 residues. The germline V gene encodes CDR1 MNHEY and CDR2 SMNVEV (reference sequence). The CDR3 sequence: CASGTSGPPGNEQFF. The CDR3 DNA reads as TGTGCCAGCGGGACTAGCGGCCCCCCTGGGAATGAGCAGTTCTTC.

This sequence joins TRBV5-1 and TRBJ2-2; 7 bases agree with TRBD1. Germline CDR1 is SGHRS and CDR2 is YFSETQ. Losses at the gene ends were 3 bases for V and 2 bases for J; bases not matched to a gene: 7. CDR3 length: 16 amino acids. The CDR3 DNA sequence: TGCGCCAGCAGCTCGTGGGGACAGAGAAACACCGGGGAGCTGTTTTTT. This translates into CASSSWGQRNTGELFF.

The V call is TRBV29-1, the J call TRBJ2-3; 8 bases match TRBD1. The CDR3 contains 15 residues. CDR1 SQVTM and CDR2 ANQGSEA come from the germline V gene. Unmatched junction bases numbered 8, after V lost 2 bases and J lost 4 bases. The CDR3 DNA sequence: TGCAGCGTTGAAATACAGGGGGGTCGGGCAGATACGCAGTATTTT. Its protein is CSVEIQGGRADTQYF.

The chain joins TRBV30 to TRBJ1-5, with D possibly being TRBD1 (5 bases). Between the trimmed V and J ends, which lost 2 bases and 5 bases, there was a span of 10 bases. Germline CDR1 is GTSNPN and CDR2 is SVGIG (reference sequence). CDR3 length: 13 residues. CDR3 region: CAWSQGPDQPQHF. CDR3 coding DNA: TGTGCCTGGAGTCAGGGACCCGATCAGCCCCAGCATTTT.

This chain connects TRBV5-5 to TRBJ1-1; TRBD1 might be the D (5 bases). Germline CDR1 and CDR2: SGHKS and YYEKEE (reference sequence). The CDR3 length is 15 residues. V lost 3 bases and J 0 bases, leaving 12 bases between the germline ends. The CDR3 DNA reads TGTGCCAGCAGCTCCCGGACAACTATGAACACTGAAGCTTTCTTT. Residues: CASSSRTTMNTEAFF.

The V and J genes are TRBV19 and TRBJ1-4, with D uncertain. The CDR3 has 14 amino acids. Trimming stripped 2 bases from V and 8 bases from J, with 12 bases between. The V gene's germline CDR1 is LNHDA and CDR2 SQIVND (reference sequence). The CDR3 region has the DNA TGTGCCAGTAGTATATATACGGGTCACGAAAAACTGTTTTTT. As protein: CASSIYTGHEKLFF.

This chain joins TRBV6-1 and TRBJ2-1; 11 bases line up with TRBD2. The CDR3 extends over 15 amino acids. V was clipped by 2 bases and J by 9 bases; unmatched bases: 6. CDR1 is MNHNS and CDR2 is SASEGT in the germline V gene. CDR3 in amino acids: CASSELASGRTEQFF. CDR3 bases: TGTGCCAGCAGTGAATTGGCTAGCGGGAGGACTGAGCAGTTCTTC.

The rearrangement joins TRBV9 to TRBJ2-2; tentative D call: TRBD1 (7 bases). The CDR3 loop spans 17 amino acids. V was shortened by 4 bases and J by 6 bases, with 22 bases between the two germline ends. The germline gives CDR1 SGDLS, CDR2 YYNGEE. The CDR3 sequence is CASSPGGQTVVSGELFF. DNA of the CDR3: TGTGCCAGCAGCCCAGGGGGGCAGACAGTAGTCTCCGGGGAGCTGTTTTTT. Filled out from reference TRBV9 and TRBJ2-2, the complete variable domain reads DSGVTQTPKHLITATGQRVTLRCSPRSGDLSVYWYQQSLDQGLQFLIQYYNGEERAKGNILERFSAQQFPDLHSELNLSSLELGDSALYFCASSPGGQTVVSGELFFGEGSRLTVL.

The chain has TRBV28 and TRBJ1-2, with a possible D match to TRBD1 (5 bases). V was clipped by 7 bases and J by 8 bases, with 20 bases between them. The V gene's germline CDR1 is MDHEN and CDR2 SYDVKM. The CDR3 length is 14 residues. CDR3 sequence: CASIGVGPPGGYTF. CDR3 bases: TGTGCCAGCATAGGGGTCGGGCCGCCGGGGGGCTACACCTTC.

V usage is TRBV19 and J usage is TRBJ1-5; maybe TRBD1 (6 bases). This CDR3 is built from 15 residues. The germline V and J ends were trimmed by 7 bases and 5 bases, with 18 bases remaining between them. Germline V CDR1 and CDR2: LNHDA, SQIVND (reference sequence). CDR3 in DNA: TGTGCCAGTATGGAAGGGGCCCGGGGGCATCAGCCCCAGCATTTT. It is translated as CASMEGARGHQPQHF.

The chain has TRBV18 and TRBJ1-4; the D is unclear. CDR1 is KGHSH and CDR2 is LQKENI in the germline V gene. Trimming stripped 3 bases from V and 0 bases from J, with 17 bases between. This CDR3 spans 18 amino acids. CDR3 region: CASSPTTDGFATNEKLFF. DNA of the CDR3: TGTGCCAGCTCACCTACGACTGACGGGTTTGCAACTAATGAAAAACTGTTTTTT.

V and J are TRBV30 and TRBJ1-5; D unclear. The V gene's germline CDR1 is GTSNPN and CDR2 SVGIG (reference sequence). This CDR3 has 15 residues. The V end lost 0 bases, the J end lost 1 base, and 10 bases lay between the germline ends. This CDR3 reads CAWSVAFGSNQPQHF. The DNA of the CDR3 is TGTGCCTGGAGTGTTGCATTTGGGAGCAATCAGCCCCAGCATTTT. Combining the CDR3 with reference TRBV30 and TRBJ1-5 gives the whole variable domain SQTIHQWPATLVQPVGSPLSLECTVEGTSNPNLYWYRQAAGRGLQLLFYSVGIGQISSEVPQNLSASRPQDRQFILSSKKLLLSDSGFYLCAWSVAFGSNQPQHFGDGTRLSIL.

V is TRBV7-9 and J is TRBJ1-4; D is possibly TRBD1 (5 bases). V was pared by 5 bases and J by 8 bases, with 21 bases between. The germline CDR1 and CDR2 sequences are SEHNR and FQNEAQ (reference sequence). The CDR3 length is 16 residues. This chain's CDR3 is CASSPAGEIISEKLFF. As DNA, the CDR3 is TGTGCCAGCAGCCCGGCGGGGGAAATAATCAGCGAAAAACTGTTTTTT.

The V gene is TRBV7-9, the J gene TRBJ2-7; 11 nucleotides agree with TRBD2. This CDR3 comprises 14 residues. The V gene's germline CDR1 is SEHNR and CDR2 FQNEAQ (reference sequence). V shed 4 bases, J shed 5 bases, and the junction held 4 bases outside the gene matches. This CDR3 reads CASSSGTSGHEQYF. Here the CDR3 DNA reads TGTGCCAGCAGCTCCGGGACTAGCGGCCACGAGCAGTACTTC.

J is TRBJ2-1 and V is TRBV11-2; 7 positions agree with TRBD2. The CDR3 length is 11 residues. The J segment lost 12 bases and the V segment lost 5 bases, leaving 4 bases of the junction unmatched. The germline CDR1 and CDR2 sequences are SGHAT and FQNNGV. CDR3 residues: CASSQGGRQFF. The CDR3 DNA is TGTGCCAGCAGCCAGGGCGGGAGGCAGTTCTTC.

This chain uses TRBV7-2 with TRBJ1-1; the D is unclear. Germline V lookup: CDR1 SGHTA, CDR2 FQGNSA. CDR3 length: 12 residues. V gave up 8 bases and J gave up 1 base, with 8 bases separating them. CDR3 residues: CASGGRNTEAFF. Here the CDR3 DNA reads TGTGCCAGCGGAGGCAGGAACACTGAAGCTTTCTTT.

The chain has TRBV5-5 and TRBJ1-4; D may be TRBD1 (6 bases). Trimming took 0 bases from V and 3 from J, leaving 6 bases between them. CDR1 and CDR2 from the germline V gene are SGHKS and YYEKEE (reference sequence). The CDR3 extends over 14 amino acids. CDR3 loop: CASSLGGPNEKLFF. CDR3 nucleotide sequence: TGTGCCAGCAGCTTGGGGGGGCCTAATGAAAAACTGTTTTTT. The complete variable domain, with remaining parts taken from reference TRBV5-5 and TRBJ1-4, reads DAGVTQSPTHLIKTRGQQVTLRCSPISGHKSVSWYQQVLGQGPQFIFQYYEKEERGRGNFPDRFSARQFPNYSSELNVNALLLGDSALYLCASSLGGPNEKLFFGSGTQLSVL.

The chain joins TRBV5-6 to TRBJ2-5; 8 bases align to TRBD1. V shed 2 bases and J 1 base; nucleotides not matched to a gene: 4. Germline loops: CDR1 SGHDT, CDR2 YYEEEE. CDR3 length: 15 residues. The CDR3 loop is CASSLGQGLQETQYF. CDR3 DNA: TGTGCCAGCAGCTTAGGACAGGGACTCCAAGAGACCCAGTACTTC.

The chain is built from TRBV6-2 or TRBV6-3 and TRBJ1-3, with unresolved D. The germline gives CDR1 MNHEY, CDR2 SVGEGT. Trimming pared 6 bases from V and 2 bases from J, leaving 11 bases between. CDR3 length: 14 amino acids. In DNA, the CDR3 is TGTGCCAGCAGCCCTAGGAGGGCTGGAAACACCATATATTTT. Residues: CASSPRRAGNTIYF.

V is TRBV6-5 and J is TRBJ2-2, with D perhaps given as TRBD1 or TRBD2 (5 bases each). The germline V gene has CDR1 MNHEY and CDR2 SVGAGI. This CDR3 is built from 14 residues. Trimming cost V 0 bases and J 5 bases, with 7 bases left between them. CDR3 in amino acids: CASSYSRGTGELFF. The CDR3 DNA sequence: TGTGCCAGCAGTTACTCGAGGGGTACCGGGGAGCTGTTTTTT.

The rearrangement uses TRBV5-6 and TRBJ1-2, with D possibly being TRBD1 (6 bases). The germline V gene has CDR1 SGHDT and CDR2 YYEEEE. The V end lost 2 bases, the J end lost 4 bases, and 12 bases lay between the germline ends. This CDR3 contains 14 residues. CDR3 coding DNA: TGTGCCAGCAGCTTACCGCAGGGGCTCTATGGCTACACCTTC. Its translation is CASSLPQGLYGYTF.

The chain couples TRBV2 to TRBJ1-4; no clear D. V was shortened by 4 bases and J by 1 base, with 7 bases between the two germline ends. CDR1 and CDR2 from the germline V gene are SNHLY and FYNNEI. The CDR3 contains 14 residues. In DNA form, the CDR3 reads TGTGCCAGCAGTGCGGCAGGAACTAATGAAAAACTGTTTTTT. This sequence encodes CASSAAGTNEKLFF.